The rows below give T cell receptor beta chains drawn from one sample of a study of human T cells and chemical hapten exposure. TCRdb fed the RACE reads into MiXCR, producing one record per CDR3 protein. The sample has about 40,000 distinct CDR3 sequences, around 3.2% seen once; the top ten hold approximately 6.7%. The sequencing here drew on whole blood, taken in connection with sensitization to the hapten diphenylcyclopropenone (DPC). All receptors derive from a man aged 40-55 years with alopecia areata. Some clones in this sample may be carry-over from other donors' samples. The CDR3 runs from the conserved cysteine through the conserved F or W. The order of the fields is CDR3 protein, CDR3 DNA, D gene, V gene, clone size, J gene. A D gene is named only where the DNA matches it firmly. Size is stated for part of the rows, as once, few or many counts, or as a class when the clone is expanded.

CDR3aa: CASSFTSPRDTQYF
CDR3nt: TGTGCCAGCAGTTTCACTAGCCCCAGAGATACGCAGTATTTT
d_gene: -
v_gene: TRBV12-3/TRBV12-4
abundance: many
j_gene: TRBJ2-3

CDR3aa: CASSQLTGSHTEAFF
CDR3nt: TGCGCCAGCAGCCAACTCACCGGGTCTCACACTGAAGCTTTCTTT
d_gene: -
v_gene: TRBV4-1
abundance: many
j_gene: TRBJ1-1

CDR3aa: CASSYGAGGANVLTF
CDR3nt: TGTGCCAGCAGTTACGGGGCCGGCGGGGCCAACGTCCTGACTTTC
d_gene: -
v_gene: TRBV6-6
abundance: few
j_gene: TRBJ2-6

CDR3aa: CASSVEGTSGSETQYF
CDR3nt: TGTGCCAGCAGCGTAGAGGGGACTAGCGGGAGTGAGACCCAGTACTTC
d_gene: TRBD2
v_gene: TRBV9
abundance: many
j_gene: TRBJ2-5

CDR3aa: CASSLAGKFYEQYF
CDR3nt: TGTGCCAGCAGCTTGGCAGGGAAATTCTACGAGCAGTACTTC
d_gene: -
v_gene: TRBV5-5
abundance: many
j_gene: TRBJ2-7

CDR3aa: CASRTSGGAEAFF
CDR3nt: TGTGCCAGTAGGACGTCTGGCGGGGCTGAAGCTTTCTTT
d_gene: -
v_gene: TRBV19
abundance: many
j_gene: TRBJ1-1

CDR3aa: CASSRAPKETQYF
CDR3nt: TGTGCCAGCAGCCGCGCCCCCAAAGAGACCCAGTACTTC
d_gene: -
v_gene: TRBV6-6
abundance: many
j_gene: TRBJ2-5

CDR3aa: CASSGTGMNTEAFF
CDR3nt: TGTGCCAGCAGCGGAACAGGGATGAACACTGAAGCTTTCTTT
d_gene: -
v_gene: TRBV9
abundance: few
j_gene: TRBJ1-1

CDR3aa: CASSYRGEQFF
CDR3nt: TGTGCCAGCAGTTACAGGGGTGAGCAGTTCTTC
d_gene: -
v_gene: TRBV6-2/TRBV6-3
abundance: few
j_gene: TRBJ2-1

CDR3aa: CASSNGTGAFGYEQYF
CDR3nt: TGTGCCAGCAGCAACGGGACAGGGGCGTTTGGGTACGAGCAGTACTTC
d_gene: -
v_gene: TRBV21-1
abundance: -
j_gene: TRBJ2-7

CDR3aa: CASSPPLGVNGQPQHF
CDR3nt: TGTGCCAGCAGCCCTCCCCTGGGAGTAAACGGTCAGCCCCAGCATTTT
d_gene: -
v_gene: TRBV12-3/TRBV12-4
abundance: large
j_gene: TRBJ1-5

CDR3aa: CASSYSEDRGHNEQFF
CDR3nt: TGTGCCAGCAGTTACTCTGAGGACAGGGGGCACAATGAGCAGTTCTTC
d_gene: TRBD1
v_gene: TRBV6-5
abundance: many
j_gene: TRBJ2-1

CDR3aa: CASNAGTGTYNEQFF
CDR3nt: TGTGCCAGCAATGCCGGGACAGGTACCTACAATGAGCAGTTCTTC
d_gene: TRBD1
v_gene: TRBV27
abundance: many
j_gene: TRBJ2-1

CDR3aa: CSARDPGGPKNIQYF
CDR3nt: TGCAGTGCTAGAGATCCTGGGGGGCCCAAAAACATTCAGTACTTC
d_gene: -
v_gene: TRBV20-1
abundance: many
j_gene: TRBJ2-4

CDR3aa: CASSPGTGGAVETQYF
CDR3nt: TGTGCCAGCAGCCCCGGGACAGGGGGCGCGGTGGAGACCCAGTACTTC
d_gene: TRBD1
v_gene: TRBV7-3
abundance: many
j_gene: TRBJ2-5

CDR3aa: CASSLAMVTTDSNQPQHF
CDR3nt: TGTGCCAGCTCACTGGCCATGGTGACAACTGATAGCAATCAGCCCCAGCATTTT
d_gene: -
v_gene: TRBV18
abundance: many
j_gene: TRBJ1-5

CDR3aa: CASRRGGSTDTQYF
CDR3nt: TGTGCCAGTCGCCGGGGCGGGAGCACAGATACGCAGTATTTT
d_gene: -
v_gene: TRBV28
abundance: many
j_gene: TRBJ2-3

CDR3aa: CASSSQTVGLAGLDTQYF
CDR3nt: TGTGCCAGCAGTTCGCAGACGGTGGGACTAGCGGGACTAGATACGCAGTATTTT
d_gene: TRBD2
v_gene: TRBV12-3/TRBV12-4
abundance: many
j_gene: TRBJ2-3

CDR3aa: CASSLGVGGSNTEAFF
CDR3nt: TGTGCCAGCAGTTTAGGGGTCGGGGGGTCGAACACTGAAGCTTTCTTT
d_gene: -
v_gene: TRBV28
abundance: many
j_gene: TRBJ1-1

CDR3aa: CASSFRTSGITKNIQYF
CDR3nt: TGTGCCAGCAGTTTTCGGACTAGCGGGATTACCAAAAACATTCAGTACTTC
d_gene: TRBD2
v_gene: TRBV12-3/TRBV12-4
abundance: many
j_gene: TRBJ2-4

CDR3aa: CASSSRQSPYSNQPQHF
CDR3nt: TGTGCCAGCAGTTCACGACAGTCTCCTTATAGCAATCAGCCCCAGCATTTT
d_gene: -
v_gene: TRBV27
abundance: -
j_gene: TRBJ1-5

CDR3aa: CASSLGSSGSNEQFF
CDR3nt: TGTGCCAGCAGCTTAGGGTCTAGCGGGAGTAATGAGCAGTTCTTC
d_gene: TRBD2
v_gene: TRBV7-9
abundance: many
j_gene: TRBJ2-1

CDR3aa: CASNLAENTGELFF
CDR3nt: TGTGCCAGCAACCTGGCAGAGAACACCGGGGAGCTGTTTTTT
d_gene: -
v_gene: TRBV9
abundance: -
j_gene: TRBJ2-2

CDR3aa: CSVEVSGREFF
CDR3nt: TGCAGCGTTGAAGTTAGCGGGAGAGAGTTCTTC
d_gene: TRBD2
v_gene: TRBV29-1
abundance: many
j_gene: TRBJ2-1

CDR3aa: CASSEAKGSSTDTQYF
CDR3nt: TGTGCCAGCAGTGAAGCGAAGGGATCTAGCACAGATACGCAGTATTTT
d_gene: -
v_gene: TRBV6-1
abundance: many
j_gene: TRBJ2-3

CDR3aa: CASSLRGASSYNSPLHF
CDR3nt: TGTGCCAGCAGTTTACGGGGGGCGAGCTCCTATAATTCACCCCTCCACTTT
d_gene: -
v_gene: TRBV12-3/TRBV12-4
abundance: many
j_gene: TRBJ1-6

CDR3aa: CSASDSSYEQYF
CDR3nt: TGCAGTGCTAGTGACAGCTCCTACGAGCAGTACTTC
d_gene: -
v_gene: TRBV20-1
abundance: many
j_gene: TRBJ2-7

CDR3aa: CASSLGKVGVATDTQYF
CDR3nt: TGTGCCAGCAGCTTAGGGAAGGTGGGAGTGGCGACAGATACGCAGTATTTT
d_gene: -
v_gene: TRBV7-3
abundance: many
j_gene: TRBJ2-3

CDR3aa: CASSLDYRGDTQYF
CDR3nt: TGTGCCAGCAGCTTGGACTACCGAGGGGATACGCAGTATTTT
d_gene: -
v_gene: TRBV5-5
abundance: many
j_gene: TRBJ2-3

CDR3aa: CASTWDRDGYTF
CDR3nt: TGTGCCAGCACCTGGGACAGGGATGGCTACACCTTC
d_gene: TRBD1
v_gene: TRBV12-3/TRBV12-4
abundance: -
j_gene: TRBJ1-2

CDR3aa: CASSSRDRSANYGYTF
CDR3nt: TGTGCCAGCAGCTCGCGGGACAGATCAGCTAACTATGGCTACACCTTC
d_gene: TRBD1
v_gene: TRBV7-2
abundance: many
j_gene: TRBJ1-2

CDR3aa: CSVDRGTTGELFF
CDR3nt: TGCAGCGTAGACAGGGGCACTACCGGGGAGCTGTTTTTT
d_gene: TRBD1
v_gene: TRBV29-1
abundance: many
j_gene: TRBJ2-2

CDR3aa: CASSLVGGLPTEAFF
CDR3nt: TGTGCCAGCAGTTTAGTAGGGGGGCTCCCCACTGAAGCTTTCTTT
d_gene: -
v_gene: TRBV28
abundance: medium-sized
j_gene: TRBJ1-1

CDR3aa: CASSPRTSGSSYNEQFF
CDR3nt: TGTGCCAGCAGTCCTCGGACTAGCGGGAGTTCCTACAATGAGCAGTTCTTC
d_gene: TRBD2
v_gene: TRBV6-2/TRBV6-3
abundance: many
j_gene: TRBJ2-1

CDR3aa: CASRASSNTEAFF
CDR3nt: TGTGCCAGCAGGGCCAGTTCGAACACTGAAGCTTTCTTT
d_gene: -
v_gene: TRBV6-2/TRBV6-3
abundance: -
j_gene: TRBJ1-1

CDR3aa: CASSPRGGYEQFF
CDR3nt: TGTGCCAGCTCACCACGGGGGGGCTATGAGCAGTTCTTC
d_gene: -
v_gene: TRBV18
abundance: many
j_gene: TRBJ2-1

CDR3aa: CASSLSPPGGQGDTQYF
CDR3nt: TGCGCCAGCAGCCTTTCCCCTCCGGGAGGGCAGGGAGATACGCAGTATTTT
d_gene: TRBD2
v_gene: TRBV4-1
abundance: many
j_gene: TRBJ2-3

CDR3aa: CASSFDRGRAYNEQFF
CDR3nt: TGTGCCAGCAGCTTTGACAGGGGGCGCGCCTACAATGAGCAGTTCTTC
d_gene: TRBD1
v_gene: TRBV5-5
abundance: many
j_gene: TRBJ2-1

CDR3aa: CASSRSWSMNTEAFF
CDR3nt: TGTGCCAGCAGTCGTTCATGGTCGATGAACACTGAAGCTTTCTTT
d_gene: -
v_gene: TRBV6-5
abundance: many
j_gene: TRBJ1-1

CDR3aa: CSAKGQGEKLFF
CDR3nt: TGCAGCGCTAAAGGACAGGGCGAAAAACTGTTTTTT
d_gene: TRBD1
v_gene: TRBV29-1
abundance: many
j_gene: TRBJ1-4